This T cell receptor (beta chain) was sequenced during a study of tumor-infiltrating lymphocytes in primary liver carcinoma. Broader study findings: A significantly higher top-250-clone fraction was found in tumors than in blood (p = 0.039). The use of bulk unsorted samples meant that CD4+ and CD8+ repertoires were not compared.

Germline DNA was also extracted, with blood RNA taken from unsorted whole blood. The CDR3 has 14 residues. The germline gives CDR1 MGHRA, CDR2 YSYEKL. Comment on this clonotype: No antigen is known for it. Because it lacks the conserved phenylalanine or tryptophan at the end, this CDR3 is likely a read error.

TCR beta cDNA was reverse-transcribed from 500 ng of total RNA. The reaction used a constant-region primer and ProtoScript II reverse transcriptase. Slightly modified ARM-PCR served as the procedure for the TCR beta libraries. These libraries came from three rounds of nested multiplex PCR. Running 10 cycles apiece, the first two PCR rounds relied on TRBV1-TRBV30 forward primers together with a C-beta reverse primer. One entry per CDR3 protein, called by TCRdb with MiXCR from the multiplex PCR reads. The sample gives 150,000 to 200,000 distinct CDR3 sequences, roughly 60% of which show up once; around 68% is in the top ten.

The rearrangement links TRBV4-1 to TRBJ2-5; D unresolved. This TCR derives from a man in his forties with primary liver carcinoma and hepatitis B virus infection. The sequencing sample was made of peripheral blood. The chain's CDR3 is CASSQSSGEETQYS. The CDR3, as DNA: TGCGCCAGCAGCCAATCAAGTGGCGAAGAGACACAGTACTCC.